A single sample is the source of the 21 T cell receptor beta chains below, sequenced in a study of blood T cell repertoires in COVID-19 (dated by TCRdb to 2018 to 2021). Receptor libraries were prepared by the immunoSEQ multiplex PCR assay. TCRdb stores this immuneACCESS table with in-frame sequences only. Part of the clones is absent; in the studies checked, under half of the shortfall reflects unresolved V genes, and no reason is known for the rest. The sample table contains roughly 150,000 clones; only one count was recorded for 80% of them. 0.5% to 0.65% of the sample belongs to the ten largest clones. Sequenced input: peripheral blood. The receptors come from a man aged 60-69 years with acute or convalescent COVID-19.

This sequence joins TRBV9 and TRBJ1-2; 9 bases are shared with TRBD1. V gave up 3 bases and J gave up 2 bases; unmatched junction bases: 2. The CDR3 totals 14 residues. Per germline, CDR1 SGDLS and CDR2 YYNGEE. This CDR3 reads CASSAGTGNYGYTF. DNA for the CDR3: TGTGCCAGCAGCGCCGGGACAGGGAACTATGGCTACACCTTC.

The V and J genes are TRBV18 and TRBJ2-2, with 7 bases matching TRBD1. The CDR3 spans 18 residues. Germline V gene lookup returns CDR1 KGHSH and CDR2 LQKENI. J gave up 5 bases and V 4 bases, and 16 bases lay outside the gene matches. CDR3 loop: CASSRTRDRPTLTGELFF. The CDR3 DNA reads as TGTGCCAGCTCACGGACCCGGGACAGACCTACTTTAACCGGGGAGCTGTTTTTT.

V gene TRBV3-1 (or the pseudogene TRBV3-2) combines with J gene TRBJ1-6, with 9 bases matching TRBD1. V shed 6 bases and J 9 bases; nucleotides not matched to a gene: 9. This CDR3 has 15 amino acids. CDR1 LGHDT and CDR2 YNNKEL come from the germline V gene (reference sequence). CDR3: CASRGDREGVSPLHF. CDR3 in DNA: TGTGCCAGCAGAGGGGACAGGGAAGGGGTTTCACCCCTCCACTTT.

The table lists this clone with many counts. V gene TRBV7-2 combines with J gene TRBJ1-5; 7 bases are shared with TRBD1. Per germline, CDR1 SGHTA and CDR2 FQGNSA. The V gene end was trimmed by 6 bases and the J gene end by 7 bases; junction bases not matched to a gene: 12. The CDR3 spans 15 residues. The CDR3 nucleotides are TGTGCCAGCAGTCTCGGGACAGACCTCGGGCAGCCCCAGCATTTT. Its protein is CASSLGTDLGQPQHF.

This chain connects TRBV6-5 to TRBJ2-7; 9 nucleotides line up with TRBD1. CDR1 is MNHEY and CDR2 is SVGAGI in the germline V gene. V shed 6 bases and J 3 bases; nucleotides not matched to a gene: 9. The CDR3 runs 15 residues. Here the CDR3 reads CASRFNRGRSYEQYF. The DNA for the CDR3 is TGTGCCAGCAGGTTTAACAGGGGGCGAAGCTACGAGCAGTACTTC.

The CDR3 spells CASRGWDSYNEQFF. The CDR3 region has the DNA TGTGCCAGCAGGGGTTGGGACAGCTACAATGAGCAGTTCTTC. The V and J genes are TRBV27 and TRBJ2-1, with 7 bases fitting TRBD1. The CDR3 length is 14 residues. V lost 6 bases to trimming and J lost 3 bases; unmatched junction nucleotides: 5. Germline V gene lookup returns CDR1 MNHEY and CDR2 SMNVEV (reference sequence).

V usage is TRBV6-2 or TRBV6-3 and J usage is TRBJ2-1; the D gene is possibly TRBD2 (7 bases). V was shortened by 6 bases and J by 6 bases, with 18 bases between the two germline ends. The germline gives CDR1 MNHEY, CDR2 SVGEGT. The CDR3 totals 15 residues. CDR3 DNA: TGTGCCAGCAGCAAACAGGGCGGGGGAACCAATGAGCAGTTCTTC. It yields the protein CASSKQGGGTNEQFF.

The V and J genes are TRBV6-1 and TRBJ2-1; D is possibly TRBD2 (5 bases). The germline gives CDR1 MNHNS, CDR2 SASEGT. The CDR3 contains 13 residues. The V and J ends lost 3 bases and 8 bases respectively, with 11 bases between them. The CDR3: CASSDDRGDEQFF. CDR3 coding DNA: TGTGCCAGCAGTGACGATCGGGGAGATGAGCAGTTCTTC.

The rearrangement uses TRBV6-5 and TRBJ1-4; TRBD1 might be the D (5 bases). Per germline, CDR1 MNHEY and CDR2 SVGAGI. Trimming removed 6 bases from V and 0 bases from J, with 8 bases in between. This CDR3 is built from 14 residues. The CDR3 here is CASSTTATNEKLFF. As DNA, the CDR3 is TGTGCCAGCAGCACGACAGCAACTAATGAAAAACTGTTTTTT.

The rearrangement uses TRBV9 and TRBJ2-1; 9 bases align to TRBD1. CDR3 length: 15 residues. The V gene end was trimmed by 3 bases and the J gene end by 6 bases; junction bases not matched to a gene: 7. Germline CDR1 and CDR2: SGDLS and YYNGEE. The CDR3 here is CASSAGQGGGNEQFF. DNA of the CDR3: TGTGCCAGCAGCGCGGGACAGGGAGGGGGCAATGAGCAGTTCTTC.

V is TRBV19 and J is TRBJ2-5, with D maybe TRBD1 (7 bases). Germline V gene sequence: CDR1 LNHDA, CDR2 SQIVND (reference sequence). This CDR3 has 14 residues. V was pared by 8 bases and J by 0 bases, with 13 bases between. This CDR3 reads CASGGTVYQETQYF. The CDR3 DNA is TGTGCCAGTGGGGGGACAGTGTACCAAGAGACCCAGTACTTC.

The rearrangement links TRBV12-5 to TRBJ2-3; TRBD2 agrees at 12 bases. The V segment lost 0 bases and the J segment 3 bases; nucleotides outside the gene matches: 7. The CDR3 spans 18 residues. Germline V lookup: CDR1 LGHNT, CDR2 FRNRAP. The DNA of the CDR3 is TGTGCTAGTGGTTTGGTACTTAGGGGACTAGCGGGTACAGATACGCAGTATTTT. Amino acid sequence: CASGLVLRGLAGTDTQYF.

This chain links TRBV5-1 with TRBJ2-1; TRBD2 is a possible D gene (6 bases). Germline loops: CDR1 SGHRS, CDR2 YFSETQ. Deletions cut 7 bases from V and 8 bases from J, with 19 bases between. CDR3 length: 14 amino acids. In DNA, the CDR3 is TGCGCCAGCGGTCGGGGCGGGGTGTTTGATGAGCAGTTCTTC. This encodes CASGRGGVFDEQFF.

This clone appeared many times. J is TRBJ1-1 and V is TRBV6-5; 7 nucleotides line up with TRBD1. This CDR3 is 16 amino acids long. CDR1 and CDR2 (germline): MNHEY, SVGAGI. V gave up 4 bases and J gave up 5 bases; unmatched junction bases: 13. CDR3 protein: CASSSPSQGGSTEAFF. For the CDR3, the DNA is TGTGCCAGCAGTTCCCCCTCCCAGGGGGGAAGTACTGAAGCTTTCTTT.

The chain recombines TRBV27 with TRBJ1-2; TRBD1 agrees at 11 bases. CDR1 MNHEY and CDR2 SMNVEV come from the germline V gene (reference sequence). Trimming cost V 6 bases and J 3 bases; bases outside gene matches: 12. The CDR3 has 17 amino acids. The CDR3 DNA is TGTGCCAGCAGGCCTCGGGGACAGGGGGAGGGGGACTATGGCTACACCTTC. Encoded protein: CASRPRGQGEGDYGYTF.

As concerns this clone: The same CDR3 can be traced to other DNA sequences in this sample. The rearrangement joins TRBV7-2 to TRBJ2-5; D is unresolved. This CDR3 is built from 13 residues. Germline loops: CDR1 SGHTA, CDR2 FQGNSA. The V and J ends lost 4 bases and 2 bases respectively, with 8 bases between them. CDR3 amino acids: CASSYSRQETQYF. CDR3 sequence (DNA): TGTGCCAGCAGCTATTCGCGGCAAGAGACCCAGTACTTC.

This chain joins TRBV7-2 and TRBJ2-1; weak D call: TRBD1 (6 bases). The CDR3 is 15 residues long. Germline CDR1 reads SGHTA; CDR2 reads FQGNSA. V lost 4 bases, J lost 3 bases, and 13 bases lay in between. CDR3 sequence reads: CASSSRTDRYNEQFF. The DNA of the CDR3 is TGTGCCAGCAGCTCCCGGACAGACCGCTACAATGAGCAGTTCTTC.

The rearrangement links TRBV9 to TRBJ1-6, with D possibly being TRBD1 (5 bases). V lost 2 bases, J lost 10 bases, and 10 bases lay in between. Germline-derived CDR1 and CDR2 are SGDLS and YYNGEE. The CDR3 is 13 residues long. The CDR3 spells CASSVGGESPLHF. The CDR3 coding sequence is TGTGCCAGCAGCGTTGGAGGGGAATCACCCCTCCACTTT.

CDR3 in DNA: TGCGCCAGCAGCTTGGATAGGGGCAACTATGGCTACACCTTC. Translating it yields CASSLDRGNYGYTF. The chain recombines TRBV5-1 with TRBJ1-2, with D possibly being TRBD1 (5 bases). Between the trimmed V and J ends, which lost 0 bases and 2 bases, there was a span of 8 bases. Per the germline V gene, CDR1 is SGHRS and CDR2 is YFSETQ. CDR3 size: 14 residues.

The chain is built from TRBV18 and TRBJ2-1; D remains ambiguous. Germline CDR1 and CDR2: KGHSH and LQKENI. V lost 2 bases to trimming and J lost 9 bases, with 8 bases between them. The CDR3 runs to 12 residues. The DNA of the CDR3 is TGTGCCAGCTCACCAGAGGTTGGTGAGCAGTTCTTC. Translation: CASSPEVGEQFF.

The chain employs TRBV29-1 and TRBJ2-1, with TRBD1 matching over 7 bases. Germline V CDR1 and CDR2: SQVTM, ANQGSEA. With 8 bases clipped from V and 7 bases from J, the junction kept 11 bases outside the gene matches. CDR3 length: 13 residues. DNA of the CDR3: TGCAGCCTTAGGACAGGAGGCACTAATGAGCAGTTCTTC. Encoded protein: CSLRTGGTNEQFF.